Sequencing of this T cell receptor (beta chain) was carried out in a study of blood T cells in healthy people across ages. Whole-study context: Template switching recovered approximately one barcoded beta molecule for every two T cells.

Trimming shortened V by 2 bases and J by 3 bases, and 11 bases separated the two germline ends. The CDR3 spans 15 residues. Germline V CDR1 and CDR2: MNHEY, SMNVEV (reference sequence). A second PCR, run for roughly 7 to 12 cycles, used a sample-barcoded 5' primer plus a J-beta primer mix. All cDNA molecules were each tagged by a template-switch adaptor with 12 random nucleotides. TCRdb re-derived calls from the 5' RACE reads in MiXCR, one entry per CDR3 protein. The sample shows over a million distinct CDR3 sequences, roughly 43% of them seen only once. This clonotype was seen a few times. Sequenced sample: blood. The source of this sequence is a woman in her late teens or twenties in good health. The rearrangement joins TRBV27 to TRBJ2-1, with D tentatively TRBD2 (5 bases). Here the CDR3 reads CASSLVAAGYNEQFF. The CDR3 DNA sequence: TGTGCCAGCAGTTTAGTGGCGGCGGGCTACAATGAGCAGTTCTTC.